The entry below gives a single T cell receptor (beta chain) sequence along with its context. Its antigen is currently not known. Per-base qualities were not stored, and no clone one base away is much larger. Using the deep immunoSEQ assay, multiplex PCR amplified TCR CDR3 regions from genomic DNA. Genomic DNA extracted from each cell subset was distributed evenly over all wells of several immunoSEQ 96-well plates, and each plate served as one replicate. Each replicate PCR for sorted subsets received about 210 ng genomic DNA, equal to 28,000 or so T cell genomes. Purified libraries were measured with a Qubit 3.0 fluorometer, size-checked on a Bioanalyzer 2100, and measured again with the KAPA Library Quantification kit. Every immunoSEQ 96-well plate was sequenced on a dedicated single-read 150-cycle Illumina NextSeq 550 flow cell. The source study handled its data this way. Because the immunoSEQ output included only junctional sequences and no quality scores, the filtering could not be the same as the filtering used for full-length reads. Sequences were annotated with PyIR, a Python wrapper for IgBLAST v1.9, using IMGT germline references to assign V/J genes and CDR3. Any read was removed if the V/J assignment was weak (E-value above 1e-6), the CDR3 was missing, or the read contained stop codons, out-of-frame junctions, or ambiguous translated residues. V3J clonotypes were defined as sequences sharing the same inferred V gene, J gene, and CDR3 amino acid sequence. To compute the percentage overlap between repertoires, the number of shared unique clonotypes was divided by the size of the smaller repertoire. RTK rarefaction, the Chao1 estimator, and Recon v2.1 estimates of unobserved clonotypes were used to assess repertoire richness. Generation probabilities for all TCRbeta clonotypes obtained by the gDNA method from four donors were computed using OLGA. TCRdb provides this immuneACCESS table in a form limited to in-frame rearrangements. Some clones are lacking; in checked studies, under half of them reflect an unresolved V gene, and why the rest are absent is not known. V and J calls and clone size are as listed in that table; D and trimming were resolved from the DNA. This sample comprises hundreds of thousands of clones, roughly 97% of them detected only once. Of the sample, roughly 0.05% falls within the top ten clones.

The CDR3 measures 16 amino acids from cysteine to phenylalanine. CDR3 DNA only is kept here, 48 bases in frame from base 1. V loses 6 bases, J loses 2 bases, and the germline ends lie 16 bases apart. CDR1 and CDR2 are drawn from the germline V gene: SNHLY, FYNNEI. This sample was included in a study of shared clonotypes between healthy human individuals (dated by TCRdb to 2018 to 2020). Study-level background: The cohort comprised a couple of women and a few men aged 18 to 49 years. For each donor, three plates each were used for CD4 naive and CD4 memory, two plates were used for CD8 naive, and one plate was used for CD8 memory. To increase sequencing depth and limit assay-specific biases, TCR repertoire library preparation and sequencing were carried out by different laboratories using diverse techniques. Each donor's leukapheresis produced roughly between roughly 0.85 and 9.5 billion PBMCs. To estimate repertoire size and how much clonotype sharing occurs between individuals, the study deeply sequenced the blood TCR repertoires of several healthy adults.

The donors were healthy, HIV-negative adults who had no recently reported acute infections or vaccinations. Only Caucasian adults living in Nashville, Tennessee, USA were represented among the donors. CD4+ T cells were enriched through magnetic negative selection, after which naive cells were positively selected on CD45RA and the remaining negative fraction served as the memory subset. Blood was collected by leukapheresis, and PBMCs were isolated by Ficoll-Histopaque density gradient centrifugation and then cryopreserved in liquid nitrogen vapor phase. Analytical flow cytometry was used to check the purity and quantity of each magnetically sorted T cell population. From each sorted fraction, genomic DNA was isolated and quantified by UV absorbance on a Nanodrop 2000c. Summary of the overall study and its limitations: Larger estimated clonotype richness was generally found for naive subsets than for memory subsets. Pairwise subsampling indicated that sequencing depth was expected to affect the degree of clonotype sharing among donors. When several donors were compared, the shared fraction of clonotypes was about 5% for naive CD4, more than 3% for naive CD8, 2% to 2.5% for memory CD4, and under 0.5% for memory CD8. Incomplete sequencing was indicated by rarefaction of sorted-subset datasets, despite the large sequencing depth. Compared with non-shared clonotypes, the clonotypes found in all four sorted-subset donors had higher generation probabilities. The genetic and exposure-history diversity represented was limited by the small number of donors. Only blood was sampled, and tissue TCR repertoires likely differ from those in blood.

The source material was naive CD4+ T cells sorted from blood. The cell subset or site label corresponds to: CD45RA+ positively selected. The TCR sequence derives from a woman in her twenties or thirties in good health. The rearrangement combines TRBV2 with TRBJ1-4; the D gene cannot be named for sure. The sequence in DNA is TGTGCCAGCAGACCTGAGGCGGCAGCCACTAATGAAAAACTGTTTTTT. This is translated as CASRPEAAATNEKLFF.